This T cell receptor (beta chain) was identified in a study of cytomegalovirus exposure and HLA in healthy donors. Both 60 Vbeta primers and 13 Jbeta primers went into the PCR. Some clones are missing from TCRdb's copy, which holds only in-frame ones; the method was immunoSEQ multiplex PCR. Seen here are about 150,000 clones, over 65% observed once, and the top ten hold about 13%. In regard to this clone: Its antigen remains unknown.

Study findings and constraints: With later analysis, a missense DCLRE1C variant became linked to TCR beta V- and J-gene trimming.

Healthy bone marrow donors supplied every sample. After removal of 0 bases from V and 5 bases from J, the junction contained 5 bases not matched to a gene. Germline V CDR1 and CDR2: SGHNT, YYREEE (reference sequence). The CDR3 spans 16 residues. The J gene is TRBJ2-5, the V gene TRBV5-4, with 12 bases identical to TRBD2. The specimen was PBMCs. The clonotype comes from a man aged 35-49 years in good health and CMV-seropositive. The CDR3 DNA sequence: TGTGCCAGCAGCTTGGCTAGCGGGAGGGCCGGGGAGACCCAGTACTTC. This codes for CASSLASGRAGETQYF.